Below, one TCR beta chain is given with its context. V was trimmed by 2 bases and J by 7 bases, leaving 15 bases between them. The CDR3 covers 14 residues. This record comes from a study of T-cell reconstitution after alpha-beta-depleted transplantation in children. The TCRbeta library incorporated unique molecular identifiers. Using its own MiXCR run on the PCR reads, TCRdb lists one record per CDR3 protein. The table lists around 960,000 distinct CDR3 sequences, about 29% of them singletons. The input for sequencing was PBMCs, mostly from graft donor cells, taken 360 days after TCRalphabeta/CD19-depleted stem cell transplant. The sequence derives from a boy in the first two years of life who had a stem cell transplant for SCID, so the T cells may come from the graft donor. The J gene is TRBJ2-7, the V gene TRBV12-3 or TRBV12-4, with D possibly TRBD2 on 5 matching bases. CDR3 DNA: TGTGCCAGCAGTTTATTGGCTAGCTCGGGTGAGCAGTACTTC. It codes for CASSLLASSGEQYF.